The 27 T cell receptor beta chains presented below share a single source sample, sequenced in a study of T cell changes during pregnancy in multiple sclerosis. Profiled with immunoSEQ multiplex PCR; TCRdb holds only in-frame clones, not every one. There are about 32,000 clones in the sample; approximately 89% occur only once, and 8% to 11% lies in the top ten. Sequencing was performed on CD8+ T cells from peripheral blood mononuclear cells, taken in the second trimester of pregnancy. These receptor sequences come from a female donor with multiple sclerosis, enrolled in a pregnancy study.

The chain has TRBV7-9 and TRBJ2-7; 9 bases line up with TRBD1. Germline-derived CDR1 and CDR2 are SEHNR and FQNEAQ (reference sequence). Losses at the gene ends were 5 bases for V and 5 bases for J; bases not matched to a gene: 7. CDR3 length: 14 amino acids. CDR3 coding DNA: TGTGCCAGCAGCCCAGGACAGGGGATCGACGAGCAGTACTTC. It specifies CASSPGQGIDEQYF.

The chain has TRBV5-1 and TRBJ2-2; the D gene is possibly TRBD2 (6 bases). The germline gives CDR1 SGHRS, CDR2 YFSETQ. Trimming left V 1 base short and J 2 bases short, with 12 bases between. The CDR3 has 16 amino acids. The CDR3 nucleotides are TGCGCCAGCAGCTTGTTAGGCGGGGAAAACACCGGGGAGCTGTTTTTT. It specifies CASSLLGGENTGELFF.

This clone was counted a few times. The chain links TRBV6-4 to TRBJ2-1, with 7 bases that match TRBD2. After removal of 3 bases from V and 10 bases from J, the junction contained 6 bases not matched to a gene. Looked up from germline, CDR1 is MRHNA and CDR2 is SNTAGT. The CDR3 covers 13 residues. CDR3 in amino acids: CASSESGEGEQFF. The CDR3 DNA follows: TGTGCCAGCAGTGAGAGCGGGGAGGGCGAGCAGTTCTTC.

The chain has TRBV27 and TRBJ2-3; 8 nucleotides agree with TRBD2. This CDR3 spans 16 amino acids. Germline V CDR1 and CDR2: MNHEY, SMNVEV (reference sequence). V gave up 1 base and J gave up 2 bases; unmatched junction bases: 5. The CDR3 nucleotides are TGTGCCAGCAGTTTATGGGCTAGCGGGTACACAGATACGCAGTATTTT. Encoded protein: CASSLWASGYTDTQYF.

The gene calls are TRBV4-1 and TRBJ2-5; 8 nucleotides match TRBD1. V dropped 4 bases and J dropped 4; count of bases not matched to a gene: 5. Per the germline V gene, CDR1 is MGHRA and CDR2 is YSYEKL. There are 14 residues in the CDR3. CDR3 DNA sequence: TGCGCCAGCAGCCGGTGGACAGGGCCAGAGACCCAGTACTTC. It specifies CASSRWTGPETQYF.

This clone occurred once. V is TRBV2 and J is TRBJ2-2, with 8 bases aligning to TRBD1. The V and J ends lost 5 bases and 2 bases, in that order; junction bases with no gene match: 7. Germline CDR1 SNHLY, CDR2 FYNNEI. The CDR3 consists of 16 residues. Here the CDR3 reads CASSWTGQTNTGELFF. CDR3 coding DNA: TGTGCCAGCAGTTGGACAGGGCAAACAAACACCGGGGAGCTGTTTTTT.

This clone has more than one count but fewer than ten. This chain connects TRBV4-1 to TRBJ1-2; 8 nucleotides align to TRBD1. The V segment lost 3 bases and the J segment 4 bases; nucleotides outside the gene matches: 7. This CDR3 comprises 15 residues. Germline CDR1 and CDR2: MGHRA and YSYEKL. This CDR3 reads CASSQTGQERYGYTF. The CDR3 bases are TGCGCCAGCAGCCAGACGGGACAGGAACGCTATGGCTACACCTTC.

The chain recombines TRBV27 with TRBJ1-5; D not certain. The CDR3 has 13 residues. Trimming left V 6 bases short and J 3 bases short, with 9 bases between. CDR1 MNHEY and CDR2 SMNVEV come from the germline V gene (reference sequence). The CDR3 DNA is TGTGCCAGCAGCCTACGGGTCAATCAGCCCCAGCATTTT. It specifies CASSLRVNQPQHF.

The CDR3 loop reads CASSAQEQGYTEAFF. The CDR3 DNA sequence: TGTGCCAGCAGTGCCCAGGAACAGGGCTACACTGAAGCTTTCTTT. The chain is built from TRBV6-1 and TRBJ1-1, with D perhaps matching TRBD1 (6 bases). This CDR3 has 15 residues. The V gene lost 4 bases and the J gene lost 3 bases, with 15 bases spanning the gap. Germline lookup yields CDR1 MNHNS and CDR2 SASEGT.

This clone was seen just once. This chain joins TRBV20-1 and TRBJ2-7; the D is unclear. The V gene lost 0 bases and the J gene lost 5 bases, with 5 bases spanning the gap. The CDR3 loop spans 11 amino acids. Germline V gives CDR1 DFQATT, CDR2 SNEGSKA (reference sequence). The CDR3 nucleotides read TGCAGTGCTAGAGATTCGGACGAGCAGTACTTC. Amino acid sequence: CSARDSDEQYF.

CDR3 DNA: TGTGCCAGCAGAGGAGGGAGCTACACCTTC. It encodes CASRGGSYTF. The V gene is TRBV6-1, the J gene TRBJ1-2; D gene unclear. V lost 6 bases and J 9 bases, leaving 8 bases between the germline ends. The CDR3 covers 10 residues. The germline V gene encodes CDR1 MNHNS and CDR2 SASEGT.

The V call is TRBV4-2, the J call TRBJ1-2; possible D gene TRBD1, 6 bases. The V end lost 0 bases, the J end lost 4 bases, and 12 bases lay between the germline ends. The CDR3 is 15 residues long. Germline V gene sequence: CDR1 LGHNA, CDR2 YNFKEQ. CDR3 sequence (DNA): TGTGCCAGCAGCCAAGACCTCACAGGGCGCTATGGCTACACCTTC. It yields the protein CASSQDLTGRYGYTF.

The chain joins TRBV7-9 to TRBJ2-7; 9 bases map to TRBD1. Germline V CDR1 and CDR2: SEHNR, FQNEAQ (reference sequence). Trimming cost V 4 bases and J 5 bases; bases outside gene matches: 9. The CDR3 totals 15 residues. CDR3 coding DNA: TGTGCCAGCAGCTCCCCGACAGGGGGGAGGGACGAGCAGTACTTC. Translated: CASSSPTGGRDEQYF.

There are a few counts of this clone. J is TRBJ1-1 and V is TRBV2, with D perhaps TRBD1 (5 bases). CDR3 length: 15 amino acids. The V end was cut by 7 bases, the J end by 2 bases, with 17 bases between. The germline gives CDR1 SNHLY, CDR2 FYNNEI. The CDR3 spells CASITPRAGNTEAFF. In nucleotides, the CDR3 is TGTGCCAGCATCACCCCCAGGGCAGGAAACACTGAAGCTTTCTTT.

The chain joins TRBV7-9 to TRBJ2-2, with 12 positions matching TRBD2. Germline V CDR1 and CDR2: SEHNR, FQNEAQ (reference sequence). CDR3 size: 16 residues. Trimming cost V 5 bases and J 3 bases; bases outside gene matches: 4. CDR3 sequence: CASSLPSGRDTGELFF. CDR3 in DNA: TGTGCCAGCAGCCTTCCTAGCGGGAGGGACACCGGGGAGCTGTTTTTT. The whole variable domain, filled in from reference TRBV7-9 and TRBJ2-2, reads DTGVSQNPRHKITKRGQNVTFRCDPISEHNRLYWYRQTLGQGPEFLTYFQNEAQLEKSRLLSDRFSAERPKGSFSTLEIQRTEQGDSAMYLCASSLPSGRDTGELFFGEGSRLTVL.

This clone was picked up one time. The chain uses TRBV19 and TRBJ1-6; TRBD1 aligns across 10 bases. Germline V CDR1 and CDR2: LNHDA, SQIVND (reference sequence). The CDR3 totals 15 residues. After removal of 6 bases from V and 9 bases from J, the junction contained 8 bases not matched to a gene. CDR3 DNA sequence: TGTGCCAGTAGCTCCACGACAGGGGGCGTTTCACCCCTCCACTTT. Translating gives CASSSTTGGVSPLHF. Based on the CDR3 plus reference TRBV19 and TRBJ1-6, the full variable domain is DGGITQSPKYLFRKEGQNVTLSCEQNLNHDAMYWYRQDPGQGLRLIYYSQIVNDFQKGDIAEGYSVSREKKESFPLTVTSAQKNPTAFYLCASSSTTGGVSPLHFGNGTRLTVT.

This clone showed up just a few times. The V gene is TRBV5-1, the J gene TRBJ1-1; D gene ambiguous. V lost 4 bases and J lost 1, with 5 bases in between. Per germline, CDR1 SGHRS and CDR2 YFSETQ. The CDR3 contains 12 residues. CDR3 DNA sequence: TGCGCCAGCAGCCCAGGGAACACTGAAGCTTTCTTT. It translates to CASSPGNTEAFF.

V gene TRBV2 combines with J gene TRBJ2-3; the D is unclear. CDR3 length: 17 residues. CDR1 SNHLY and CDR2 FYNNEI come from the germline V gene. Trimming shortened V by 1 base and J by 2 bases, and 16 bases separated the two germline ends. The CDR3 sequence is CASSEELALRTTDTQYF. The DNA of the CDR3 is TGTGCCAGCAGTGAAGAGTTAGCACTTAGAACCACAGATACGCAGTATTTT.

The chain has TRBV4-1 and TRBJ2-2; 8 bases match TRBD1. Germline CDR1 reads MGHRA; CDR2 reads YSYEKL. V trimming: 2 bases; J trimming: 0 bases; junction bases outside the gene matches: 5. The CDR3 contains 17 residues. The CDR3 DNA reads TGCGCCAGCAGCCAACCCCCAGGGGGCACGAACACCGGGGAGCTGTTTTTT. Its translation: CASSQPPGGTNTGELFF.

The CDR3 DNA is TGTGCCAGCAGTTTGGGGGGGACCCTCAATGAAAAACTGTTTTTT. Amino acid sequence: CASSLGGTLNEKLFF. This rearrangement joins TRBV6-5 to TRBJ1-4, with D tentatively TRBD1 (5 bases). From germline, CDR1 is MNHEY and CDR2 SVGAGI. The CDR3 extends over 15 amino acids. The V end was cut by 4 bases, the J end by 5 bases, with 14 bases between.

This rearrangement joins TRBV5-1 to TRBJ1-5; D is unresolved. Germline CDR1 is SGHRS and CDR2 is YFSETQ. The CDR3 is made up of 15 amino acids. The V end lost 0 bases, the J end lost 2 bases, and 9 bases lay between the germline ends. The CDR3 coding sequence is TGCGCCAGCAGCTTGGCCGGGAGCGGCAATCAGCCCCAGCATTTT. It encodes CASSLAGSGNQPQHF.

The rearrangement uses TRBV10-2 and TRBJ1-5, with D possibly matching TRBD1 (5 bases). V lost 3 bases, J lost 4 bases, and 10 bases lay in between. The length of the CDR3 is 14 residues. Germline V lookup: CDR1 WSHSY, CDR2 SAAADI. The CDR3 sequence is CASSEAGRNQPQHF. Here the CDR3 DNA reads TGCGCCAGCAGTGAAGCAGGGAGGAATCAGCCCCAGCATTTT.

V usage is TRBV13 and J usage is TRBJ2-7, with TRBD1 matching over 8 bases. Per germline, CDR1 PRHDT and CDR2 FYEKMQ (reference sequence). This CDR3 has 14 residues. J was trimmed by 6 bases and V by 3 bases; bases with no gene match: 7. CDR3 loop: CASSLPGQASEQYF. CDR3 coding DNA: TGTGCCAGCAGCTTGCCGGGACAGGCATCCGAGCAGTACTTC.

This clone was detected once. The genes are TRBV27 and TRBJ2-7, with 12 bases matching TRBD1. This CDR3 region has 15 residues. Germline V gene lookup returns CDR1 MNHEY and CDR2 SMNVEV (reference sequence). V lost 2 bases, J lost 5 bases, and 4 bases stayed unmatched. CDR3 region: CASSLGTGGRNEQYF. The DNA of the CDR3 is TGTGCCAGCAGTTTAGGGACAGGGGGCAGGAACGAGCAGTACTTC.

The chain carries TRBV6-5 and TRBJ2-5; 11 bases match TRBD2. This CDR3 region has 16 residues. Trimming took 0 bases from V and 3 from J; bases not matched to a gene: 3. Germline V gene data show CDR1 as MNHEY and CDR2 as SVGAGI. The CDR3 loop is CASSYSGSGGEETQYF. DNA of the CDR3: TGTGCCAGCAGTTACTCGGGTAGCGGGGGGGAAGAGACCCAGTACTTC.

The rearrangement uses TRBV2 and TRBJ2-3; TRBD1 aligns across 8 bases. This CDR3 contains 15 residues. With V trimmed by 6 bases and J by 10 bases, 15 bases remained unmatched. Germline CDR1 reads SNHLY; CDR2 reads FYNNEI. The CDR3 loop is CASRPGTGWAWAQYF. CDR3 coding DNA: TGTGCCAGCAGACCCGGGACAGGATGGGCATGGGCGCAGTATTTT.

In nucleotides, the CDR3 is TGTGCCAGCAGTGAAGAGGACAGCTCTGGAAACACCATATATTTT. This sequence encodes CASSEEDSSGNTIYF. The genes are TRBV6-1 and TRBJ1-3; tentatively, D is TRBD1 (6 bases). Germline CDR1 and CDR2: MNHNS and SASEGT. V lost 1 base and J lost 0, with 7 bases in between. CDR3 length: 15 amino acids.